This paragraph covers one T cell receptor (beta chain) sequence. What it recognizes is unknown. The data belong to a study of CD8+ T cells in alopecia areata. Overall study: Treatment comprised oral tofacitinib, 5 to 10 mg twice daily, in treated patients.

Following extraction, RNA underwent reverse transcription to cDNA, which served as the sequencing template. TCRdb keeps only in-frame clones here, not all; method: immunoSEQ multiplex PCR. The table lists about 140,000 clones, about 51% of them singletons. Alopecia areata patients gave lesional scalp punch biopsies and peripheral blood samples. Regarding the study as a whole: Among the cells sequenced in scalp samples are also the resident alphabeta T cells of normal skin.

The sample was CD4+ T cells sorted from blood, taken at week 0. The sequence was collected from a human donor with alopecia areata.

This CDR3 reads CAWSWDRTYEQYF. CDR3 DNA sequence: TGTGCCTGGAGTTGGGACAGGACCTACGAGCAGTACTTC. The chain employs TRBV30 and TRBJ2-7, with 8 bases fitting TRBD1. J was trimmed by 2 bases and V by 2 bases; bases with no gene match: 2. This CDR3 region has 13 residues. CDR1 is GTSNPN, CDR2 SVGIG, per germline (reference sequence). The full variable domain, completed using reference TRBV30 and TRBJ2-7, is SQTIHQWPATLVQPVGSPLSLECTVEGTSNPNLYWYRQAAGRGLQLLFYSVGIGQISSEVPQNLSASRPQDRQFILSSKKLLLSDSGFYLCAWSWDRTYEQYFGPGTRLTVT.